This TCR beta chain emerged from a study of OX40 agonist ivuxolimab in advanced cancers. The CDR3 spans 15 residues. Trimming stripped 2 bases from V and 0 bases from J, with 8 bases between. Looked up from germline, CDR1 is MNHNY and CDR2 is SVGAGI (reference sequence). Clones were sequenced by immunoSEQ multiplex PCR, and TCRdb holds only the in-frame ones, with some missing. The sample contains fewer than 100,000 clones, approximately 91% of which appear only once. This receptor was taken from an adult with an advanced solid tumor such as melanoma, head and neck, liver or kidney cancer. The J gene is TRBJ1-5, the V gene TRBV6-6; no clear D gene. This specimen consisted of CD4+ or CD8+ T cells sorted from blood, obtained in a trial of the OX40 agonist ivuxolimab. The CDR3 coding sequence is TGTGCCAGCAGTTACGGCGCAGATAGCAATCAGCCCCAGCATTTT. This encodes CASSYGADSNQPQHF.